This T cell receptor beta chain was sequenced in a study of blood T cell repertoires in COVID-19. Source study methods: Estimated nucleated cell counts came from reference gene primer amplification. The protocol was immunoSEQ multiplex PCR, while the TCRdb copy is restricted to in-frame clones and leaves out a portion. Clone size and V and J calls were adopted from that table, with D and trimming inferred from the DNA. Seen here are about 120,000 clones, approximately 82% observed once, and the top ten hold roughly 10%. V gave up 8 bases and J gave up 7 bases, with 20 bases separating them. Germline loops: CDR1 GTSNPN, CDR2 SVGIG (reference sequence). The CDR3 spans 14 residues.

The receptor comes from a man in his 60s with acute or convalescent COVID-19. The specimen was peripheral blood. The rearrangement uses TRBV30 and TRBJ2-2; a possible D gene is TRBD2 (6 bases). DNA for the CDR3: TGTGCCGCCCCCGGGACTTCCCTCAGCGGGGAGCTGTTTTTT. This encodes CAAPGTSLSGELFF.